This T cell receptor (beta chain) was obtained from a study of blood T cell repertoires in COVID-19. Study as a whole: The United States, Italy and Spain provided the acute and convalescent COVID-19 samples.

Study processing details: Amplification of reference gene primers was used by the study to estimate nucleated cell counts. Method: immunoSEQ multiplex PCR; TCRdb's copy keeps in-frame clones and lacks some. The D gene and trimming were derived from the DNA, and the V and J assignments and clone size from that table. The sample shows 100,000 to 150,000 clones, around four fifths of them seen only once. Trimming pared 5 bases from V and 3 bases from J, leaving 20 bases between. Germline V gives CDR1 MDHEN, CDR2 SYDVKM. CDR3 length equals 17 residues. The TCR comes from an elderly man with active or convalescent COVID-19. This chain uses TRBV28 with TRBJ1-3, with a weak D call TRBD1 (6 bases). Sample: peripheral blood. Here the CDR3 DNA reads TGTGCCAGCAGTGAACCATACAGGGCTGGCGGTGGAAACACCATATATTTT. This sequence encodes CASSEPYRAGGGNTIYF. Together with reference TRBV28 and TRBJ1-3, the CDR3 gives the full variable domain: DVKVTQSSRYLVKRTGEKVFLECVQDMDHENMFWYRQDPGLGLRLIYFSYDVKMKEKGDIPEGYSVSREKKERFSLILESASTNQTSMYLCASSEPYRAGGGNTIYFGEGSWLTVV.